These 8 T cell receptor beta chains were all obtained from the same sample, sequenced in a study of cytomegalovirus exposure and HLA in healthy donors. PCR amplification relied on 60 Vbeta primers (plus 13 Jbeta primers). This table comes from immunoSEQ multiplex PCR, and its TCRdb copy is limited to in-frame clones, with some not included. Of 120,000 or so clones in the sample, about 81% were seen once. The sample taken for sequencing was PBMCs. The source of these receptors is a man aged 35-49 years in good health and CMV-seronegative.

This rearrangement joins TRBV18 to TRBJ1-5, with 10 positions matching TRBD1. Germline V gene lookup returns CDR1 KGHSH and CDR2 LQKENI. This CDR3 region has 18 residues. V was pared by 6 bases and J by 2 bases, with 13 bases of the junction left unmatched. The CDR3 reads CASSIHRQGADGNQPQHF. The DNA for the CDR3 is TGTGCCAGCTCTATCCATAGACAGGGGGCGGATGGCAATCAGCCCCAGCATTTT.

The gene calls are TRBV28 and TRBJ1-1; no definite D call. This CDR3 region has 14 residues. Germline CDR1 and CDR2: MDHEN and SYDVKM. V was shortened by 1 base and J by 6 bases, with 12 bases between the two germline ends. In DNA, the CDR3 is TGTGCCAGCAGTTTATCCCGGGGTAGGGCTGAAGCTTTCTTT. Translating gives CASSLSRGRAEAFF.

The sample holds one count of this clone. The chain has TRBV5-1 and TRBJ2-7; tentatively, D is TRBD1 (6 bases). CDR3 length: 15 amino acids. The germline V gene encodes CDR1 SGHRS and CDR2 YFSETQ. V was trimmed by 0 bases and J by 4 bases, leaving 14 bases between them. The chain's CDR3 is CASSLGTAPWYEQYF. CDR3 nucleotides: TGCGCCAGCAGCTTGGGGACAGCTCCTTGGTACGAGCAGTACTTC.

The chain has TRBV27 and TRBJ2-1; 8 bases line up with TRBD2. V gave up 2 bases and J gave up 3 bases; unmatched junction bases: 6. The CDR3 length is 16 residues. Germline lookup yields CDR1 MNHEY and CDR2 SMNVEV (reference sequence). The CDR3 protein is CASSLLTSGRYNEQFF. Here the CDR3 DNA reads TGTGCCAGCAGTTTACTAACTAGCGGACGCTACAATGAGCAGTTCTTC.

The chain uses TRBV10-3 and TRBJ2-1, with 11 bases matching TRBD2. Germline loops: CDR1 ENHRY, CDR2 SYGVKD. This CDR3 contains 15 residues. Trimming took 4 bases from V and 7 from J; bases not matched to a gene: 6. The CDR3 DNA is TGTGCCATCAGTGGGACTAGCGGGCTTGGGAATGAGCAGTTCTTC. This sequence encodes CAISGTSGLGNEQFF.

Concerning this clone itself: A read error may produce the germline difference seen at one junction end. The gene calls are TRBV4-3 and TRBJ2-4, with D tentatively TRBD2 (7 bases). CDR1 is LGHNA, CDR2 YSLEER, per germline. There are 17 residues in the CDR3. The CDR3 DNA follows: TGCGCCAGCAGCCAAGATCGGGCGGGGGCAACTTTAAACAGTCAGTACTTC. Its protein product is CASSQDRAGATLNSQYF.

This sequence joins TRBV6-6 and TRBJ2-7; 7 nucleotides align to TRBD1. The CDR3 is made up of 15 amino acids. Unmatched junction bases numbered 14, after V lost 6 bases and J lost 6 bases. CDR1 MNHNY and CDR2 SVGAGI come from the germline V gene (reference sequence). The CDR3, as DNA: TGTGCCAGCAGGGCACAGGGGTCCCCCCTCTCCGAGCAGTACTTC. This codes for CASRAQGSPLSEQYF.

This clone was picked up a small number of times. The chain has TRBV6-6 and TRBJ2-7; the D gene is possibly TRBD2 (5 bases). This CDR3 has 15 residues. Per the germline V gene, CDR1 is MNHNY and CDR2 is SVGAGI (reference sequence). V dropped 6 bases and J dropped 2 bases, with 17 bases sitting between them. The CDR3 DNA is TGTGCCAGCAGGCCTAGCAGCGACCACACCTACGAGCAGTACTTC. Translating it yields CASRPSSDHTYEQYF.